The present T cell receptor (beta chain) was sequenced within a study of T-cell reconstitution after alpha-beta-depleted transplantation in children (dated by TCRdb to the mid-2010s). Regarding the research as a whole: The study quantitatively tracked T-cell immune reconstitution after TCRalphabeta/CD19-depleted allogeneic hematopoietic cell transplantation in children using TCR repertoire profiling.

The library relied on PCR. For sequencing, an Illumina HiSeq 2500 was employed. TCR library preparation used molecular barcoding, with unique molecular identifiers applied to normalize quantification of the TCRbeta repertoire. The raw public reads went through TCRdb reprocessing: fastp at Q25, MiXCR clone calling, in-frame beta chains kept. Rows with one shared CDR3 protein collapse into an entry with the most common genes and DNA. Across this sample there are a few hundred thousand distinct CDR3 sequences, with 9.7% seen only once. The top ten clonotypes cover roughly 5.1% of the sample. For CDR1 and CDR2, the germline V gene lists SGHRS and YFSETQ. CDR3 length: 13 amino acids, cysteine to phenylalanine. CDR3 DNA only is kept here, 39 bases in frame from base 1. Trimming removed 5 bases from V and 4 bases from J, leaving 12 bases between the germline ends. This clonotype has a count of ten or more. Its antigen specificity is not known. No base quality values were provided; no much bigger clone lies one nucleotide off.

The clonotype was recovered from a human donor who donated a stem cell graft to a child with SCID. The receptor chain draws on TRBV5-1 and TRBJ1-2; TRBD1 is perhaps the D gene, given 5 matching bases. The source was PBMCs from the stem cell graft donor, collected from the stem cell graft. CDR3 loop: CASSSGDSYGYTF. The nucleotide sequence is TGCGCCAGCAGTAGCGGCGACAGCTATGGCTACACCTTC.